The 32 T cell receptor beta chains in this list originate from one sample, sequenced in a study of blood T cell repertoires in COVID-19. Data came from immunoSEQ multiplex PCR; TCRdb stores just in-frame clones and leaves some out. The table has just under 95,000 clones, roughly 80% seen once. Sequencing was performed on peripheral blood. The receptors originated from a man aged 45-65 years who had recovered from COVID-19.

This rearrangement joins TRBV5-1 to TRBJ2-7; 7 nucleotides agree with TRBD2. J was trimmed by 6 bases and V by 0 bases; bases with no gene match: 9. Germline lookup yields CDR1 SGHRS and CDR2 YFSETQ. This CDR3 has 15 amino acids. As DNA, the CDR3 is TGCGCCAGCAGCTTGGTGGCTAGCGGCCGAGTCGAGCAGTACTTC. Amino acids: CASSLVASGRVEQYF.

This clone turned up a few times. J is TRBJ1-1 and V is TRBV18, with D unresolved. Deletions cut 10 bases from V and 0 bases from J, with 18 bases between. The CDR3 is 15 amino acids. Germline loops: CDR1 KGHSH, CDR2 LQKENI. CDR3 DNA: TGTGCCACCACGAGAGAGAGTTCGATGAACACTGAAGCTTTCTTT. It specifies CATTRESSMNTEAFF.

The chain recombines TRBV2 with TRBJ1-1; 9 bases fit TRBD1. Germline-derived CDR1 and CDR2 are SNHLY and FYNNEI. This CDR3 comprises 17 residues. Germline trimming cut 5 bases from V and 6 bases from J; bases unmatched to any gene: 16. The CDR3 bases are TGTGCCAGCAGTCCCCTCCCTGCCGGGACAGGGTCTTCTGAAGCTTTCTTT. Translation gives CASSPLPAGTGSSEAFF.

CDR3 bases: TGTGCCAGCAGCAAGAATGGCAGGGGGCAGATGGGCTACACCTTC. Translated: CASSKNGRGQMGYTF. The chain employs TRBV21-1 and TRBJ1-2; no check of the table's D call, TRBD1, against the DNA was made. TRBV21-1 constitutes a pseudogene. The CDR3 totals 15 residues.

The chain recombines TRBV4-3 with TRBJ2-1, with TRBD2 matching over 8 bases. Trimming removed 0 bases from V and 4 bases from J; junction bases left unmatched: 5. This CDR3 is built from 16 residues. Germline V gives CDR1 LGHNA, CDR2 YSLEER. DNA for the CDR3: TGCGCCAGCAGCCAAGAAGCCAGCGGGAGATACAATGAGCAGTTCTTC. As protein: CASSQEASGRYNEQFF.

This clone was counted once. The CDR3: CASSLNPGGAHHKGGYTF. The CDR3 DNA follows: TGCGCCAGCAGCTTGAATCCGGGGGGCGCCCACCACAAAGGGGGCTACACCTTC. The chain links TRBV5-1 to TRBJ1-2; TRBD1 is a possible D gene (6 bases). CDR3 length equals 18 residues. Germline V gene data show CDR1 as SGHRS and CDR2 as YFSETQ. V lost 1 base and J 8 bases, leaving 27 bases between the germline ends.

The chain is built from TRBV14 and TRBJ2-5, with a tentative D call TRBD1 (6 bases). The CDR3 runs 16 residues. Germline values: CDR1 SGHDN, CDR2 FVKESK. The V gene lost 1 base and the J gene lost 3 bases, with 15 bases spanning the gap. CDR3 loop: CASSQGARTEKETQYF. The CDR3 nucleotides are TGTGCCAGCAGCCAAGGTGCCCGGACAGAAAAAGAGACCCAGTACTTC.

The rearrangement joins TRBV6-4 to TRBJ1-1; D is uncertain. Germline lookup yields CDR1 MRHNA and CDR2 SNTAGT. V was shortened by 6 bases and J by 9 bases, with 17 bases between the two germline ends. This CDR3 spans 13 amino acids. The CDR3: CASSQTEGSQAFF. As DNA, the CDR3 is TGTGCCAGCAGCCAAACGGAGGGTTCTCAAGCTTTCTTT.

The chain recombines TRBV7-2 with TRBJ2-7; D is possibly TRBD2 (6 bases). The V end was cut by 1 base, the J end by 1 base, with 17 bases between. The CDR3 extends over 17 amino acids. Germline V gene lookup returns CDR1 SGHTA and CDR2 FQGNSA. The CDR3 spells CASSLGGLAQVSYEQYF. Here the CDR3 DNA reads TGTGCCAGCAGCTTAGGGGGTCTAGCGCAAGTATCCTACGAGCAGTACTTC.

This clone was observed once. CDR3 DNA sequence: TGTGCCACCGGGGACGGGAGAAGGGACGAGCAGTACTTC. Protein: CATGDGRRDEQYF. The chain recombines TRBV24-1 with TRBJ2-7; D may be TRBD2 (6 bases). Germline CDR1 reads KGHDR; CDR2 reads SFDVKD. This CDR3 has 13 amino acids. Trimming removed 9 bases from V and 5 bases from J, with 16 bases in between.

This clone was seen only a few times. V gene TRBV28 combines with J gene TRBJ2-7; D unresolved. The CDR3 is 14 amino acids. The ends were cut back, 4 bases at V and 5 bases at J, with 15 bases in the middle. Germline CDR1 reads MDHEN; CDR2 reads SYDVKM. CDR3 in amino acids: CASSSPGLVNEQYF. The CDR3 DNA reads TGTGCCAGCAGTTCGCCCGGGTTGGTGAACGAGCAGTACTTC. Full variable domain (remainder filled in from reference TRBV28 and TRBJ2-7): DVKVTQSSRYLVKRTGEKVFLECVQDMDHENMFWYRQDPGLGLRLIYFSYDVKMKEKGDIPEGYSVSREKKERFSLILESASTNQTSMYLCASSSPGLVNEQYFGPGTRLTVT.

V is TRBV10-3 and J is TRBJ1-1; D might be TRBD1 (5 bases). The CDR3 has 15 residues. V gave up 4 bases and J gave up 1 base, with 13 bases separating them. Germline values: CDR1 ENHRY, CDR2 SYGVKD. This chain's CDR3 is CAISGGGSRNTEAFF. Written as DNA, the CDR3 is TGTGCCATCAGTGGGGGGGGAAGCAGGAACACTGAAGCTTTCTTT.

The genes are TRBV7-6 and TRBJ2-3, with 10 bases matching TRBD2. The CDR3 spans 15 residues. Trimming at V came to 1 base and at J to 3 bases, leaving 1 base not matched to a gene. The germline V gene has CDR1 SGHVS and CDR2 FNYEAQ. CDR3 in DNA: TGTGCCAGCAGCTTAGGAGCGGGAGGGACAGATACGCAGTATTTT. Protein sequence: CASSLGAGGTDTQYF.

J is TRBJ1-6 and V is TRBV6-5; no reliable D call. Germline V gene lookup returns CDR1 MNHEY and CDR2 SVGAGI. CDR3 length: 14 residues. V was shortened by 6 bases and J by 7 bases, with 13 bases between the two germline ends. CDR3: CASRETVTNSPLHF. The CDR3 coding sequence is TGTGCCAGCAGGGAGACTGTGACCAATTCACCCCTCCACTTT.

Comments on this clone: Other DNA sequences within the sample encode an identical CDR3. V gene TRBV5-1 combines with J gene TRBJ1-1; a possible D gene is TRBD1 (6 bases). The V and J ends lost 7 bases and 1 base respectively, with 8 bases between them. CDR3 length equals 12 residues. The germline V gene encodes CDR1 SGHRS and CDR2 YFSETQ. As DNA, the CDR3 is TGCGCCAGCCGGACAGAGAACACTGAAGCTTTCTTT. It codes for CASRTENTEAFF.

This clone was seen once. The same CDR3 can be traced to other DNA sequences in this sample. The genes are TRBV5-1 and TRBJ1-1, with D possibly matching TRBD1 (5 bases). The V gene lost 1 base and the J gene lost 1 base, with 11 bases spanning the gap. The CDR3 runs 15 residues. Germline-derived CDR1 and CDR2 are SGHRS and YFSETQ. As DNA, the CDR3 is TGCGCCAGCAGCTTGTCTACAGGCCGGAACACTGAAGCTTTCTTT. As protein: CASSLSTGRNTEAFF.

The V and J genes are TRBV10-3 and TRBJ1-5, with TRBD1 matching 8 bases. This CDR3 contains 16 residues. J was trimmed by 6 bases and V by 0 bases; bases with no gene match: 7. CDR1 is ENHRY and CDR2 is SYGVKD in the germline V gene. CDR3 bases: TGTGCCATCAGTGAGTCCGCAGGGGGCGGCGGTCAGCCCCAGCATTTT. It yields the protein CAISESAGGGGQPQHF.

The rearrangement links TRBV11-2 to TRBJ2-5; 13 positions match TRBD2. V was clipped by 1 base and J by 1 base; unmatched bases: 6. Per germline, CDR1 SGHAT and CDR2 FQNNGV. The CDR3 consists of 18 residues. The CDR3 region has the DNA TGTGCCAGCAGCTTAGGGGGACTAGCGGGGTCCATCCAAGAGACCCAGTACTTC. Translating it yields CASSLGGLAGSIQETQYF.

The genes are TRBV19 and TRBJ2-6, with a tentative D call TRBD1 (6 bases). Per the germline V gene, CDR1 is LNHDA and CDR2 is SQIVND (reference sequence). V lost 9 bases and J 0 bases, leaving 18 bases between the germline ends. The CDR3 consists of 17 residues. The CDR3 spells CASTRVGANSGANVLTF. For the CDR3, the DNA is TGTGCCAGCACCCGTGTGGGGGCGAACTCTGGGGCCAACGTCCTGACTTTC.

The rearrangement joins TRBV30 to TRBJ1-2; no definite D call. V shed 3 bases and J shed 4 bases, with 12 bases lying between them. Germline V CDR1 and CDR2: GTSNPN, SVGIG (reference sequence). The CDR3 totals 13 residues. The CDR3 protein is CAWRSSGSYGYTF. CDR3 bases: TGTGCCTGGAGGTCTTCCGGGAGCTATGGCTACACCTTC.

The chain employs TRBV5-1 and TRBJ2-5; 15 positions agree with TRBD2. V was clipped by 5 bases and J by 2 bases; unmatched bases: 10. Germline V gene lookup returns CDR1 SGHRS and CDR2 YFSETQ. The CDR3 is made up of 18 amino acids. In nucleotides, the CDR3 is TGCGCCAGCAGATTCGGGACTAGCGGGGGGACGAGTCAAGAGACCCAGTACTTC. Protein: CASRFGTSGGTSQETQYF. The entire variable domain, with the rest obtained from reference TRBV5-1 and TRBJ2-5, is as follows: KAGVTQTPRYLIKTRGQQVTLSCSPISGHRSVSWYQQTPGQGLQFLFEYFSETQRNKGNFPGRFSGRQFSNSRSEMNVSTLELGDSALYLCASRFGTSGGTSQETQYFGPGTRLLVL.

J is TRBJ2-7 and V is TRBV4-3, with TRBD2 matching 10 bases. V was pared by 4 bases and J by 1 base, with 4 bases of the junction left unmatched. The germline gives CDR1 LGHNA, CDR2 YSLEER. This CDR3 spans 15 amino acids. CDR3 protein: CASSRGLAASYEQYF. In DNA, the CDR3 is TGCGCCAGCAGCCGAGGACTAGCGGCATCCTACGAGCAGTACTTC.

In the case of this clone: One end of the junction fails to match germline, which may point to a read error. The CDR3 sequence is CASSRGDTYEQYF. The CDR3 DNA reads TGTGCTAGCAGCCGCGGAGATACCTACGAGCAGTACTTC. The genes are TRBV7-7 and TRBJ2-7, with D unresolved. The CDR3 contains 13 residues. Germline V CDR1 and CDR2: SSHAT, FNYEAQ (reference sequence).

Here the CDR3 reads CASSLKSGGIQETQYF. Here the CDR3 DNA reads TGTGCCAGCAGTTTGAAGAGCGGGGGAATACAAGAGACCCAGTACTTC. This chain connects TRBV27 to TRBJ2-5, with TRBD2 identical over 8 bases. From germline, CDR1 is MNHEY and CDR2 SMNVEV (reference sequence). This CDR3 contains 16 residues. V shed 3 bases, J shed 2 bases, and the junction held 8 bases outside the gene matches.

The rearrangement uses TRBV11-2 and TRBJ2-6; tentatively, D is TRBD2 (5 bases). CDR1 SGHAT and CDR2 FQNNGV come from the germline V gene. The CDR3 extends over 17 amino acids. Trimming removed 4 bases from V and 1 base from J, with 14 bases in between. CDR3 loop: CASSSFLGESGANVLTF. CDR3 sequence (DNA): TGTGCCAGCAGCTCCTTCCTCGGGGAATCTGGGGCCAACGTCCTGACTTTC.

CDR3 in DNA: TGTGCCAGCAGTCCAACATCTGGGGCCAACGTCCTGACTTTC. Amino acid sequence: CASSPTSGANVLTF. The chain has TRBV6-5 and TRBJ2-6; no clear D. The CDR3 contains 14 residues. Trimming left V 5 bases short and J 1 base short, with 6 bases between. Looked up from germline, CDR1 is MNHEY and CDR2 is SVGAGI.

CDR3 in DNA: TGTGCCAGCAGTGAAGACGGGAGAGGAGAGACCCAGTACTTC. It translates to CASSEDGRGETQYF. The chain is built from TRBV2 and TRBJ2-5, with D perhaps matching TRBD2 (6 bases). Trimming shortened V by 1 base and J by 4 bases, and 10 bases separated the two germline ends. The CDR3 runs to 14 residues. From germline, CDR1 is SNHLY and CDR2 FYNNEI.

V gene TRBV10-3 combines with J gene TRBJ2-1, with D possibly TRBD2 on 7 matching bases. This CDR3 region has 15 residues. The germline V gene encodes CDR1 ENHRY and CDR2 SYGVKD. V gave up 0 bases and J gave up 4 bases, with 10 bases separating them. CDR3 DNA sequence: TGTGCCATCAGTGAGTCGGGGGGGGCGTACAATGAGCAGTTCTTC. Its translation is CAISESGGAYNEQFF.

This clone has just a few counts. The V gene is TRBV7-3, the J gene TRBJ1-2, with a tentative D call TRBD1 (5 bases). The CDR3 has 12 amino acids. The germline V gene encodes CDR1 SGHTA and CDR2 FQGTGA. V gave up 3 bases and J gave up 9 bases, with 11 bases separating them. CDR3 DNA sequence: TGTGCCAGCAGCTTTGACAGTGGGAGCTACACCTTC. Amino acids: CASSFDSGSYTF.

This clone was counted once. The rearrangement links TRBV19 to TRBJ2-1; possible D gene TRBD2, 6 bases. V was cut by 6 bases and J by 2 bases, with 17 bases left in between. This CDR3 is 16 amino acids long. Germline lookup yields CDR1 LNHDA and CDR2 SQIVND (reference sequence). CDR3 nucleotides: TGTGCCAGTAGCACCTCTAGCGATCCGACCTACAATGAGCAGTTCTTC. This sequence encodes CASSTSSDPTYNEQFF.

This sequence joins TRBV9 and TRBJ2-1, with TRBD2 matching 9 bases. Germline V gene lookup returns CDR1 SGDLS and CDR2 YYNGEE. J lost 5 bases, V lost 3 bases, and 6 bases had no gene match. CDR3 length: 15 residues. The CDR3 DNA reads TGTGCCAGCAGCGCGCGGGGGGGCCTTAACAATGAGCAGTTCTTC. This gives the protein CASSARGGLNNEQFF.

The chain uses TRBV5-6 and TRBJ2-7; D gene uncertain. The CDR3 totals 14 residues. CDR1 is SGHDT and CDR2 is YYEEEE in the germline V gene. V lost 3 bases and J lost 3, with 13 bases in between. The CDR3 here is CASSSLEDRYEQYF. The CDR3 DNA follows: TGTGCCAGCAGCTCCCTCGAGGATCGCTACGAGCAGTACTTC.